The rows below give T cell receptor beta chains drawn from one sample of a study of T-cell reconstitution after alpha-beta-depleted transplantation in children. Via MiXCR, TCRdb re-called the PCR reads, giving one row per CDR3 protein. There are about 590,000 distinct CDR3 sequences in the sample; roughly 13% occur only once, and around 2% lies in the top ten. The sample here was PBMCs, mostly from graft donor cells, taken 360 days after TCRalphabeta/CD19-depleted stem cell transplant. The source of these receptors is a male patient aged 5 to 17 who had a stem cell transplant for acute myeloid leukemia, so the T cells may come from the graft donor. Each CDR3 is given with its conserved first and last residue. The listing skips clone size in some rows; elsewhere it reads once, few, many or a size class.

j_call | clone_size | v_call | cdr3_aa
TRBJ2-1 | - | TRBV29-1 | CSVGGLAGGPTYNEQFF
TRBJ1-1 | - | TRBV18 | CASSRSGDTEAFF
TRBJ2-7 | few | TRBV19 | CASSIGGGGRLSYEQYF
TRBJ1-2 | - | TRBV5-4 | CASSFHRGGYTF
TRBJ2-7 | few | TRBV27 | CASSLSPGTGSLHEQYF
TRBJ2-1 | - | TRBV15 | CATSRDASGAYNEQFF
TRBJ1-1 | - | TRBV10-1 | CARRSHRVGSMNTEAFF
TRBJ2-3 | - | TRBV28 | CASSPEGTSTDTQYF
TRBJ1-5 | many | TRBV5-1 | CASSLVGSQPQHF
TRBJ2-3 | - | TRBV18 | CASSPQSGDEDTQYF
TRBJ2-2 | few | TRBV7-3 | CASSSKSSGTGELFF
TRBJ2-3 | - | TRBV5-1 | CASSLGRRDYVSDTQYF
TRBJ2-4 | few | TRBV5-6 | CASSADSGTLDGIQYF
TRBJ2-7 | - | TRBV15 | CATSRVLAGRIYEQYF
TRBJ2-7 | - | TRBV10-2 | CATHKTSGTYEQYF
TRBJ2-2 | - | TRBV28 | CASSLYVLGLNTGELFF
TRBJ2-1 | - | TRBV6-5 | CASSYSVPRSYNEQFF
TRBJ2-1 | few | TRBV24-1 | CATSDSGTPLSYNEQFF
TRBJ2-1 | - | TRBV7-9 | CASSLGVRTNQGSEQFF
TRBJ2-1 | - | TRBV11-1 | CASSLRTGYWDRELGSFNEQFF
TRBJ2-4 | - | TRBV20-1 | CSAPRMEPGAKNIQYF
TRBJ2-1 | few | TRBV29-1 | CSVEAGLINNEQFF
TRBJ1-4 | - | TRBV20-1 | CSAGTGAYNEKLFF
TRBJ2-3 | many | TRBV20-1 | CSARDRGGSTDTQYF
TRBJ2-3 | few | TRBV29-1 | CSVDVAGVTDTQYF
TRBJ2-7 | many | TRBV29-1 | CSVVLAASSYEQYF
TRBJ1-5 | - | TRBV6-1 | CASSPHRGLSNQPQHF
TRBJ2-1 | few | TRBV28 | CASSPRGLVYNEQFF
TRBJ2-7 | many | TRBV4-2 | CASSPRGGSAYEQYF
TRBJ2-7 | - | TRBV7-2 | CASSPRMTHEQYF
TRBJ2-3 | - | TRBV7-2 | CASSLELGTDTQYF